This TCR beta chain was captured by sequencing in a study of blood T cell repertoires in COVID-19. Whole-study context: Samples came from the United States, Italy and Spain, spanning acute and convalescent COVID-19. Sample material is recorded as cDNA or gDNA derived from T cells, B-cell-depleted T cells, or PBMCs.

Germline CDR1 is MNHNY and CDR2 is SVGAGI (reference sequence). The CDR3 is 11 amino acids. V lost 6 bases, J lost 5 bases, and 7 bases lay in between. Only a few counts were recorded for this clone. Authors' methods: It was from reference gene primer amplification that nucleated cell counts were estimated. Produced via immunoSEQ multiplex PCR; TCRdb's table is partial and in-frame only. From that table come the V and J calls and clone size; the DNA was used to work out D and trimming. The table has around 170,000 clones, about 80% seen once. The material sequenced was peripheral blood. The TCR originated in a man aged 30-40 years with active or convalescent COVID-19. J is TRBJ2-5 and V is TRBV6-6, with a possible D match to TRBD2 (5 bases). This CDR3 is CASRRGETQYF. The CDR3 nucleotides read TGTGCCAGCAGGAGAGGGGAGACCCAGTACTTC.